This T cell receptor beta chain was captured in a study of blood T cell repertoires in COVID-19. Study-level information: Acute and convalescent COVID-19 samples came from the United States, Italy and Spain. Sources were T cells, B-cell-depleted T cells, or PBMCs; the material itself was cDNA or gDNA.

Remarks on this clone: At one boundary the junction diverges from the germline segment, which might be a read error.

From germline, CDR1 is KGHSH and CDR2 LQKENI. The CDR3 totals 15 residues. Original data processing: Estimation of nucleated cell counts relied on the amplification of reference gene primers. Assay: immunoSEQ multiplex PCR; the TCRdb copy retains only in-frame clones and omits some. The V and J calls and clone size come from that table; D and trimming were worked out from the DNA. The sample records 250,000 or so clones, about 88% being singletons. The gene calls are TRBV18 and TRBJ2-1; 8 bases are a match to TRBD2. The specimen sequenced was peripheral blood. The TCR sequence derives from a woman aged 55-70 years with COVID-19, enrolled during active disease. CDR3 in amino acids: CASSPPSSPSGPIVF. CDR3 DNA sequence: TGTGCCAGCTCACCACCCTCCTCACCTAGCGGGCCCATTGTCTTC.